These 10 T cell receptor beta chains share one sample of origin, sequenced in a study of T cell clonality in common variable immunodeficiency (dated by TCRdb to between 2014 and 2017). Receptors were amplified or captured by the immunoSEQ multiplex PCR assay. The immuneACCESS repertoire file appears here via TCRdb, limited to in-frame rearrangements. These files lack a portion of the clones; in checked studies, under half of the deficit traces to unresolved V genes, and the cause of the others is not known. This sample includes more than 35,000 clones, and none of them was observed just once. The ten biggest clones cover about 0.73% of the sample. Specimen: peripheral blood mononuclear cells. The receptors here all came from a person aged 18-70 years in good health.

Many counts were recorded for this clone. Incomplete CDR3 DNA: TGTGCCAGCTCGGGGGGACTAGCGGGAGGTTCTGAG. This sequence encodes CASSGGLAGGSE. The complete CDR3 reads CASSGGLAGGSEQFF. The chain recombines TRBV18 with TRBJ2-1; 15 positions match TRBD2. From the germline J gene comes the end of the CDR3, since the read stops 3 residues before it. The CDR3 covers 15 residues. V trimming: 6 bases; J trimming: 9 bases; junction bases outside the gene matches: 6. CDR1 and CDR2 from the germline V gene are KGHSH and LQKENI.

In this sample, this clone turned up many times. Read sequence stops 3 residues before the CDR3 end, and the germline J gene provides the missing end. The chain uses TRBV2 and TRBJ2-7, with D tentatively TRBD1 (5 bases). V was clipped by 9 bases and J by 0 bases, with 12 bases between them. Germline V gene data show CDR1 as SNHLY and CDR2 as FYNNEI. This CDR3 has 13 amino acids. The sequenced CDR3 bases are TGTGCCAGTACAGGATTCAGCTCCTACGAG. Its protein is CASTGFSSYE. The entire CDR3 reads CASTGFSSYEQYF.

In its sample, this clone was seen many times. Sequencing ends 3 residues short of the CDR3 end; the germline J gene provides the rest. The chain has TRBV6-4 and TRBJ2-2; TRBD1 agrees at 7 bases. Germline V gene sequence: CDR1 MRHNA, CDR2 SNTAGT. The CDR3 contains 15 residues. Unmatched junction bases numbered 7, after V lost 5 bases and J lost 4 bases. CDR3 bases read: TGTGCCAGCAGTCTTACAGGGGAGACCACCGGGGAG. Translating it yields CASSLTGETTGE. The CDR3, in full, reads CASSLTGETTGELFF.

The sample holds many counts of this clone. The CDR3 goes on 3 residues after the read ends, and that part is filled in from the germline J gene. This sequence joins TRBV19 and TRBJ1-2; 9 nucleotides match TRBD1. CDR1 and CDR2 (germline): LNHDA, SQIVND (reference sequence). The CDR3 sequence is 16 residues long. V lost 3 bases, J lost 5 bases, and 10 bases stayed unmatched. The covered CDR3 bases are TGTGCCAGTAGTATCCCCGGACAGGGGCTCGGGTATGGC. As protein: CASSIPGQGLGYG. The whole CDR3 is CASSIPGQGLGYGYTF.

This clone was observed many times. The CDR3 end is not reached by the read, which stops 3 residues before it; the germline J gene fills it in. This chain links TRBV7-2 with TRBJ2-7, with D possibly TRBD1 on 6 matching bases. The V gene's germline CDR1 is SGHTA and CDR2 FQGNSA. The CDR3 spans 15 residues. Deletions cut 2 bases from V and 3 bases from J, with 14 bases between. CDR3 protein: CASSLYDRRVYEQYF. CDR3 DNA, as far as it was read: TGTGCCAGCAGCTTATACGACAGGAGAGTCTACGAG. Full variable domain (remainder filled in from reference TRBV7-2 and TRBJ2-7): GAGVSQSPSNKVTEKGKDVELRCDPISGHTALYWYRQSLGQGLEFLIYFQGNSAPDKSGLPSDRFSAERTGGSVSTLTIQRTQQEDSAVYLCASSLYDRRVYEQYFGPGTRLTVT.

This clone has ten or more counts. The read falls 3 residues short of the CDR3 end, and the missing part is taken from the germline J gene. V gene TRBV6-1 combines with J gene TRBJ2-7; 10 nucleotides agree with TRBD1. The germline gives CDR1 MNHNS, CDR2 SASEGT. The V gene end was trimmed by 2 bases and the J gene end by 3 bases; junction bases not matched to a gene: 7. CDR3 length equals 16 residues. The CDR3 DNA, read in part, is TGTGCCAGCAGTGAACGAGGACAGGGGGGATACTACGAG. It specifies CASSERGQGGYYE. The full CDR3 protein is CASSERGQGGYYEQYF.

This clone was picked up many times. Coverage ceases 3 residues before the CDR3 finishes, and the germline J gene fills in the end. This chain joins TRBV9 and TRBJ2-7; possibly TRBD1 or TRBD2 for D (5 bases each). This CDR3 has 15 residues. From germline, CDR1 is SGDLS and CDR2 YYNGEE. The germline V and J ends were trimmed by 4 bases and 0 bases, with 14 bases remaining between them. The CDR3 DNA, read in part, is TGTGCCAGCAGCCCCTCGCCAGGGAGCTCCTACGAG. Translated, it gives CASSPSPGSSYE. The full CDR3 protein is CASSPSPGSSYEQYF. The whole variable domain, filled in from reference TRBV9 and TRBJ2-7, reads DSGVTQTPKHLITATGQRVTLRCSPRSGDLSVYWYQQSLDQGLQFLIQYYNGEERAKGNILERFSAQQFPDLHSELNLSSLELGDSALYFCASSPSPGSSYEQYFGPGTRLTVT.

In its sample, this clone was seen many times. The read ends 3 residues early relative to the CDR3; the germline J gene fills the gap. The V and J genes are TRBV5-1 and TRBJ1-1; D possibly corresponds to TRBD1 (6 bases). CDR1 is SGHRS and CDR2 is YFSETQ in the germline V gene. Between the trimmed V and J ends, which lost 0 bases and 3 bases, there was a span of 6 bases. The CDR3 totals 13 residues. The CDR3 sequence is CASSLGQDTEAFF. The part of the CDR3 DNA that was read is TGCGCCAGCAGCTTGGGACAGGACACTGAA.

This clone has ten or more counts. The sequence runs out 3 residues before the end of the CDR3; the remainder is reconstructed from the germline J gene. This rearrangement joins TRBV19 to TRBJ2-7; D possibly corresponds to TRBD2 (6 bases). The V end was cut by 7 bases, the J end by 0 bases, with 13 bases between. This CDR3 is 14 amino acids long. Germline CDR1 LNHDA, CDR2 SQIVND (reference sequence). CDR3 bases read: TGTGCCAGTAAAGCAGGGACTGACTCCTACGAG. As protein: CASKAGTDSYE. The entire CDR3 is CASKAGTDSYEQYF.

This clone was seen at least ten times. The CDR3 sequence: CSVEEDRGNEQFF. The sequenced CDR3 bases are TGCAGCGTTGAAGAGGACAGGGGTAATGAG. The chain employs TRBV29-1 and TRBJ2-1; 9 bases are a match to TRBD1. The sequence runs out 3 residues before the end of the CDR3; the remainder is reconstructed from the germline J gene. CDR1 and CDR2 (germline): SQVTM, ANQGSEA. This CDR3 comprises 13 residues. V lost 0 bases and J lost 7; bases outside the gene matches: 1.